This record covers a single T cell receptor (beta chain). J lost 4 bases, V lost 3 bases, and 7 bases had no gene match. This CDR3 comprises 14 residues. Germline CDR1 reads DFQATT; CDR2 reads SNEGSKA (reference sequence). This specimen comes from a study of blood T cell repertoires in COVID-19. Looking at the study overall: From the United States, Italy and Spain came samples of acute and convalescent COVID-19. T cells, B-cell-depleted T cells, or PBMCs provided the cDNA or gDNA that served as material.

As handled by the study authors: Scientists estimated how many nucleated cells there were by amplifying reference gene primers. The table came from immunoSEQ multiplex PCR; TCRdb's copy has only in-frame clones and leaves some out. That table furnishes V, J and clone size, whereas the DNA furnished D and trimming. The data hold fewer than 300,000 clones, with 84% observed a single time. The sequencing sample was made of peripheral blood. V gene TRBV20-1 combines with J gene TRBJ2-3; 7 nucleotides align to TRBD2. The clonotype was recovered from a human donor in a cohort sampled during active COVID-19. CDR3 sequence (DNA): TGCAGTGCTAGTTCTCGCGGGAGATCAGATACGCAGTATTTT. Its protein is CSASSRGRSDTQYF.